The clone carrying this TCR beta chain came up a few times. It is unclear where the CDR3 begins or ends on the DNA, so no DNA is shown, and the CDR3 is as TCRdb lists it. This record comes from a study of T cells in Graves' hyperthyroidism and ophthalmopathy. Per germline, CDR1 SGHNT and CDR2 YENEEA. The CDR3 is 12 amino acids in total, end residues counted. It was RNA transcripts that yielded the amplified TCR beta CDR3 regions. The study used the HTBI primer set for a first-round RT-PCR of the TCR CDR3. TCRdb fed the multiplex PCR reads into MiXCR, producing one record per CDR3 protein. The repertoire holds about 360,000 distinct CDR3 sequences, with less than 15% as singletons.

The V and J genes are TRBV11-3 and TRBJ1-2; the D call of TRBD1 is as the table states it, not checked on the DNA. The source of this sequence is a woman aged 18-29 years with Graves' hyperthyroidism. Sample: blood. CDR3 amino acids: CASSFGRGTDTF.